This TCR beta chain was captured in a study of blood T cell repertoires in COVID-19. For the study at large: The samples span acute and convalescent COVID-19 from the United States, Italy and Spain. T cells, B-cell-depleted T cells, or PBMCs provided the cDNA or gDNA that served as material.

Original handling: Amplification of reference gene primers provided the estimated nucleated cell counts. Profiled with immunoSEQ multiplex PCR; TCRdb holds only in-frame clones, not every one. V, J and clone size are taken as reported in that table, and D and trimming were inferred from the DNA itself. Of around 88,000 clones listed, 85% to 95% are singletons. This CDR3 is built from 15 residues. V gave up 5 bases and J gave up 7 bases, with 15 bases separating them. CDR1 and CDR2 (germline): SGHNT, YENEEA. The sample was peripheral blood. The chain has TRBV11-3 and TRBJ1-6; weak D call: TRBD1 (5 bases). This TCR came from a man aged 55-75 years with acute or convalescent COVID-19. CDR3 loop: CASSHHGRGNSPLHF. CDR3 nucleotide sequence: TGTGCCAGCAGCCACCACGGACGGGGGAATTCACCCCTCCACTTT.